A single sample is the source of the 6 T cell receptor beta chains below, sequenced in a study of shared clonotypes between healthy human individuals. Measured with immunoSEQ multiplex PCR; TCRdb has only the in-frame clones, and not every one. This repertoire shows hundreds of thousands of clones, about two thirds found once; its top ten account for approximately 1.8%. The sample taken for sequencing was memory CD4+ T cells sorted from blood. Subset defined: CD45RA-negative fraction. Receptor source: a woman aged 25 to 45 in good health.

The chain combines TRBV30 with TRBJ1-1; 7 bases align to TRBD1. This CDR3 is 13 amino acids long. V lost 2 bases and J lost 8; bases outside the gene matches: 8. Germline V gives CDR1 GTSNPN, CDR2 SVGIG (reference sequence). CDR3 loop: CAWSMDRDREAFF. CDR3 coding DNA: TGTGCCTGGAGTATGGACCGGGACAGAGAAGCTTTCTTT. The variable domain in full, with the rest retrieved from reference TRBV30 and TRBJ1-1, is SQTIHQWPATLVQPVGSPLSLECTVEGTSNPNLYWYRQAAGRGLQLLFYSVGIGQISSEVPQNLSASRPQDRQFILSSKKLLLSDSGFYLCAWSMDRDREAFFGQGTRLTVV.

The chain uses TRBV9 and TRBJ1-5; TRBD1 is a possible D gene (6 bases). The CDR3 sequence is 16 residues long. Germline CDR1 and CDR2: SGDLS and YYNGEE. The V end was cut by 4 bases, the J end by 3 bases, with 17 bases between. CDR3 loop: CASSPTGGGYNQPQHF. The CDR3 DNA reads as TGTGCCAGCAGCCCGACAGGAGGAGGTTACAATCAGCCCCAGCATTTT.

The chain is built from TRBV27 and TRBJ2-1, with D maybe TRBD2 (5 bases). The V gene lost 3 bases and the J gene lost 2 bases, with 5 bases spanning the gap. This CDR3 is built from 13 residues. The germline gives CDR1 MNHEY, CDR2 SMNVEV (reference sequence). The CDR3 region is CASSFGAYNEQFF. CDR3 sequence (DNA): TGTGCCAGCAGTTTCGGGGCCTACAATGAGCAGTTCTTC.

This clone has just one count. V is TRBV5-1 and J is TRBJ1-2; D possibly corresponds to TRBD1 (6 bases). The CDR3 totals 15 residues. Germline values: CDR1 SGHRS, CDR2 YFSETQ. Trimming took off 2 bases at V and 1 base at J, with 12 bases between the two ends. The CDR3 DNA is TGCGCCAGCAGCTTTGGACAGTCGAGTAACTATGGCTACACCTTC. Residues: CASSFGQSSNYGYTF.

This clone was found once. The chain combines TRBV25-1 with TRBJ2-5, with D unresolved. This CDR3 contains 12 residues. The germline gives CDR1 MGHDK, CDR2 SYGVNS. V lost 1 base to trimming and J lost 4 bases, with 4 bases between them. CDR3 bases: TGTGCCAGCAGTGAATGGGCAGAGACCCAGTACTTC. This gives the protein CASSEWAETQYF.

Here the CDR3 reads CASRARQSPYGYTF. The CDR3 coding sequence is TGTGCCAGCAGAGCACGACAGTCACCTTATGGCTACACCTTC. The V call is TRBV6-1, the J call TRBJ1-2; a weak D match, TRBD1 (5 bases). The CDR3 is 14 amino acids. Germline CDR1 and CDR2: MNHNS and SASEGT. V was clipped by 6 bases and J by 5 bases, with 16 bases between them.